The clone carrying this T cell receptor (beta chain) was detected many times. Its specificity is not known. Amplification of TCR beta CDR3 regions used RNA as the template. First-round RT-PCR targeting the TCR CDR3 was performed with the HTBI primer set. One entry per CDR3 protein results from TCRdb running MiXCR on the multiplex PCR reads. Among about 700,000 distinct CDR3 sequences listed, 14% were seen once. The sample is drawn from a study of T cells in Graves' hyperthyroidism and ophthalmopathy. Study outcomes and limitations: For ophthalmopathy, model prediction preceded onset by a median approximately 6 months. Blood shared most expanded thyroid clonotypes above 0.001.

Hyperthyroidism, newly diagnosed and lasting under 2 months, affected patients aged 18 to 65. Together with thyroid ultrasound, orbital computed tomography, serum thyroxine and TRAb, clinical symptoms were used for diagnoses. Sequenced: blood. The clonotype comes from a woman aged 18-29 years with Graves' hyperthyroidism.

The CDR3 sequence is CASSNTRGSYNEQFF. CDR3 DNA sequence: TGTGCCAGCAGTAACACTCGGGGCTCCTACAATGAGCAGTTCTTC. This chain uses TRBV6-2 or TRBV6-3 with TRBJ2-1, with D possibly matching TRBD2 (5 bases). Germline lookup yields CDR1 MNHEY and CDR2 SVGEGT. The CDR3 runs 15 residues. V shed 5 bases and J shed 0 bases, with 11 bases lying between them.